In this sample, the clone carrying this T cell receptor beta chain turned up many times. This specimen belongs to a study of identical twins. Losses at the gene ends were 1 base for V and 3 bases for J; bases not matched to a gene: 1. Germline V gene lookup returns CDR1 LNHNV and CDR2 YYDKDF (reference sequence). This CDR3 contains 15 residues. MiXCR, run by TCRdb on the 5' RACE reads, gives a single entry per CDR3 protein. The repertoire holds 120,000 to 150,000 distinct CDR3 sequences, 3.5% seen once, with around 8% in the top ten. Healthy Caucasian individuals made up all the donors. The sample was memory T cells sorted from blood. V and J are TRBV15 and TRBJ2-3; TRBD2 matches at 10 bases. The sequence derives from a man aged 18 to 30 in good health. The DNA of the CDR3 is TGTGCCACCAGCAGAGGAGCGGGAGGGACAGATACGCAGTATTTT. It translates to CATSRGAGGTDTQYF.